A selection of T cell receptor beta chains follows, all from one sample in a study of blood T cell repertoires in COVID-19. Measured with immunoSEQ multiplex PCR; TCRdb has only the in-frame clones, and not every one. The profile shows approximately 250,000 clones, around 89% of them singletons. Material: PBMCs or T cells enriched from blood (not recorded which). All receptors come from a woman aged 40 to 55 with acute COVID-19. Each CDR3 is given with its conserved first and last residue. Each record gives: V gene, J gene, D gene, clone size, CDR3 protein, CDR3 DNA. The D gene is left open where the match is weak. Clone sizes are given selectively: once, few, many, or a class where the clone is expanded.

TRBV19	TRBJ2-1	TRBD2	NA	CASSIPGLAGTNEQFF	TGTGCCAGTAGTATCCCGGGACTAGCGGGGACCAATGAGCAGTTCTTC
TRBV9	TRBJ1-2	NA	NA	CASSAHLEELTGYTF	TGTGCCAGCAGCGCCCACCTTGAGGAACTTACTGGCTACACCTTC
TRBV7-6	TRBJ2-2	NA	NA	CASRRTTPNTGELFF	TGTGCCAGCAGAAGGACTACTCCGAACACCGGGGAGCTGTTTTTT
TRBV24-1	TRBJ2-5	TRBD2	NA	CATRGSDGRETQYF	TGTGCCACCAGGGGTAGTGACGGGAGGGAGACCCAGTACTTC
TRBV5-8	TRBJ1-6	TRBD1	NA	CASSSRGTAHSPLHF	TGTGCCAGCAGCTCCCGAGGGACAGCTCATTCACCCCTCCACTTT
TRBV6-1	TRBJ1-6	TRBD1	NA	CASSDQGDTSPLHF	TGTGCCAGCAGTGATCAGGGGGACACTTCACCCCTCCACTTT
TRBV9	TRBJ1-5	NA	once	CASSVGQTNQPQHF	TGTGCCAGCAGCGTAGGACAGACTAATCAGCCCCAGCATTTT
TRBV5-1	TRBJ2-7	TRBD2	NA	CASSVTSGTAYEQYF	TGCGCCAGCAGCGTAACTAGCGGGACCGCCTACGAGCAGTACTTC
TRBV6-5	TRBJ1-3	TRBD1	few	CASSSGGASGNTIYF	TGTGCCAGCAGTTCAGGGGGCGCCTCTGGAAACACCATATATTTT
TRBV4-1	TRBJ2-2	TRBD2	many	CASSQRGLAGVTGELFF	TGCGCCAGCAGCCAAAGGGGCCTAGCGGGAGTCACCGGGGAGCTGTTTTTT
TRBV7-2	TRBJ1-5	NA	NA	CASSLVYSQPQHF	TGTGCCAGCAGCTTAGTCTACTCTCAGCCCCAGCATTTT
TRBV5-1	TRBJ2-2	NA	NA	CASSLVPGPGELFF	TGCGCCAGCAGCTTGGTCCCAGGCCCCGGGGAGCTGTTTTTT
TRBV18	TRBJ1-1	NA	NA	CASSLAESDTEAFF	TGTGCCAGCTCACTGGCGGAATCGGACACTGAAGCTTTCTTT
TRBV12-3/TRBV12-4	TRBJ2-7	NA	NA	CASSQLGLEQYF	TGTGCCAGCAGCCAACTAGGTCTCGAGCAGTACTTC
TRBV27	TRBJ2-5	NA	NA	CASSPVIKRGGKSQETQYF	TGTGCCAGCAGCCCTGTGATCAAGCGCGGGGGCAAGAGTCAAGAGACCCAGTACTTC
TRBV7-8	TRBJ2-1	NA	few	CASSFGTGNEQFF	TGTGCCAGCAGCTTCGGGACTGGCAATGAGCAGTTCTTC
TRBV30	TRBJ1-2	TRBD1	NA	CAWREGQRYGYTF	TGTGCCTGGCGTGAGGGACAGCGCTATGGCTACACCTTC
TRBV5-1	TRBJ1-4	NA	NA	CASSLRVAEKLFF	TGCGCCAGCAGCTTGCGGGTAGCTGAAAAACTGTTTTTT
TRBV3-1/TRBV3-2	TRBJ2-7	TRBD1	NA	CASRETGGFHEQYF	TGTGCCAGCAGGGAGACAGGGGGCTTCCACGAGCAGTACTTC
TRBV7-2	TRBJ1-5	NA	NA	CASSRHPDQPQHF	TGTGCCAGCAGCAGACACCCCGATCAGCCCCAGCATTTT
TRBV5-6	TRBJ2-7	TRBD1	NA	CASSLEQGIIYEQYF	TGTGCCAGCAGCTTGGAACAGGGGATAATCTACGAGCAGTACTTC
TRBV13	TRBJ2-1	TRBD2	NA	CASSLTSGYNEQFF	TGTGCCAGCAGCTTGACTAGCGGCTACAATGAGCAGTTCTTC
TRBV12-5	TRBJ2-5	NA	NA	CASGLVKAGGQETQYF	TGTGCTAGTGGTTTGGTAAAAGCAGGGGGGCAAGAGACCCAGTACTTC
TRBV2	TRBJ2-3	TRBD2	NA	CASSEALAGGSDTQYF	TGTGCCAGCAGTGAAGCCCTAGCGGGAGGGTCGGATACGCAGTATTTT
TRBV6-5	TRBJ2-5	NA	NA	CASRLASRQETQYF	TGTGCCAGCAGACTAGCCAGTCGACAAGAGACCCAGTACTTC
TRBV10-3	TRBJ2-1	TRBD2	NA	CAIQLAGVPYNEQFF	TGTGCCATCCAATTAGCGGGAGTCCCCTACAATGAGCAGTTCTTC
TRBV3-1/TRBV3-2	TRBJ1-4	NA	NA	CASSQGGNSNEKLFF	TGTGCCAGCAGCCAAGGCGGGAATTCCAATGAAAAACTGTTTTTT
TRBV15	TRBJ2-6	NA	NA	CATSMLGQPDSGANVLTF	TGTGCCACCAGCATGTTAGGACAGCCGGACTCTGGGGCCAACGTCCTGACTTTC
TRBV4-1	TRBJ2-1	TRBD1	NA	CASSQPILTGGYEQFF	TGCGCCAGCAGCCAGCCGATACTGACAGGGGGCTATGAGCAGTTCTTC
TRBV6-4	TRBJ2-1	NA	NA	CASSDFRGNEQFF	NA
TRBV2	TRBJ1-1	NA	few	CASSETTMRTEAFF	TGTGCCAGCAGTGAGACGACCATGAGGACTGAAGCTTTCTTT
TRBV10-1	TRBJ2-2	TRBD2	NA	CASATSGTTGELFF	TGCGCCAGCGCGACTAGCGGAACCACCGGGGAGCTGTTTTTT